Included here is one TCR beta chain sequence, with context. There are 14 residues in the CDR3. Germline CDR1 MNHEY, CDR2 SVGAGI. With 6 bases removed from V and 5 bases from J, the gap between germline ends came to 14 bases. These data are taken from a study of OX40 agonist ivuxolimab in advanced cancers. In the study overall: The diagnoses of dose-escalation patients were hepatocellular carcinoma, melanoma, renal cell or head and neck cancer.

Sequencing used immunoSEQ multiplex PCR; TCRdb keeps in-frame clones, though not all of them. The data show some 98,000 clones, about nine tenths seen once. The sequence was obtained from an adult with an advanced solid tumor such as melanoma, head and neck, liver or kidney cancer. The starting material was CD4+ or CD8+ T cells sorted from blood, obtained in a trial of the OX40 agonist ivuxolimab. The V gene is TRBV6-5, the J gene TRBJ2-1, with D perhaps matching TRBD2 (5 bases). The CDR3 DNA sequence: TGTGCCAGCAGGCAGTTAGCGTTTAACAATGAGCAGTTCTTC. Translated, it gives CASRQLAFNNEQFF.